These T cell receptor beta chains were read from a single sample in a study of blood T cell repertoires in COVID-19. Only in-frame clones appear in the TCRdb table, and some are missing; sequencing was by immunoSEQ multiplex PCR. The data contain about 280,000 clones, approximately 90% of them singletons. The sample was peripheral blood. These receptor sequences come from a man aged 35-49 years with acute or convalescent COVID-19. Both conserved end residues are part of each CDR3. Clone size is given for some rows only: seen once, a few or many times, or a class if the clone is expanded.

j_call v_call clone_size cdr3_aa
TRBJ2-1 TRBV19 . CASSKGPRISSYNEQFF
TRBJ1-4 TRBV6-1 . CASSEGTIRGEKLFF
TRBJ2-1 TRBV6-5 . CASEEDSYNEQFF
TRBJ1-2 TRBV5-1 few CASSLGRGNYGYTF
TRBJ2-7 TRBV5-1 once CASSWTGLSYEQYF
TRBJ2-1 TRBV24-1 . CATSATGTANNNEQFF
TRBJ1-2 TRBV15 . CATSRDGGDGYTF
TRBJ2-7 TRBV12-5 . CASGFPGQGAAEQYF
TRBJ2-6 TRBV6-2/TRBV6-3 . CASSFLAGDSGANVLTF
TRBJ1-2 TRBV7-2 . CASSPDGQDYGYTF
TRBJ1-2 TRBV9 . CASSVAWGDYGYTF
TRBJ2-1 TRBV5-5 . CASSLYSPGLAGVNEQFF
TRBJ1-1 TRBV7-8 . CASSLHPVLFQQGKGGTEAFF
TRBJ2-3 TRBV9 . CASSSRTRDLTDTQYF
TRBJ2-3 TRBV5-1 . CASCWGLADTDTQYF
TRBJ2-7 TRBV7-8 . CASSSTGYEQYF
TRBJ1-5 TRBV3-1/TRBV3-2 . CASSQWGGNQPQHF
TRBJ1-2 TRBV6-1 . CASSEAGTGHTF
TRBJ2-2 TRBV18 . CASSPRQGTGELFF
TRBJ2-1 TRBV2 . CASSGGTDNEQFF
TRBJ2-5 TRBV5-1 . CASSLVVEETQYF
TRBJ1-2 TRBV12-3/TRBV12-4 . CASSLDRNYGYTF
TRBJ2-7 TRBV29-1 . CSVEASEGLTYEQYF
TRBJ2-1 TRBV6-1 . CASSDGRVRGPYNEQFF
TRBJ2-7 TRBV11-1 . CASSSRTGIGSYEQYF
TRBJ2-1 TRBV13 . CASSLQDNEQFF
TRBJ1-4 TRBV10-3 . CAISGQANEKLFF
TRBJ2-1 TRBV9 once CASSAGRGSYNEQFF
TRBJ1-3 TRBV3-1/TRBV3-2 . CASSQTGTAQLSSGNTIYF
TRBJ1-1 TRBV6-5 . CASSSNSRVEAFF
TRBJ1-1 TRBV2 . CASRSNSYTEAFF
TRBJ2-7 TRBV7-9 . CASSFGQRRQYF
TRBJ2-3 TRBV6-5 . CASSSSQGDTQYF
TRBJ2-1 TRBV6-1 . CASSELRNEQFF
TRBJ1-1 TRBV6-5 . CASSPLGGTEAFF
TRBJ2-3 TRBV5-4 few CASSTSGVRDTQYF
TRBJ1-1 TRBV12-3/TRBV12-4 . CASSFTGGTEAFF
TRBJ2-1 TRBV7-9 . CASSLEAGGQQFF
TRBJ2-3 TRBV2 . CGCREAGAQYF
TRBJ2-1 TRBV11-2 . CASSLPAGGSGSSYNEQFF
TRBJ2-3 TRBV6-6 . CASRTRLAGVGDTQYF
TRBJ2-1 TRBV14 . CASSQNYGGGLGEQFF
TRBJ2-3 TRBV7-3 few CASSPPSTDTQYF
TRBJ1-1 TRBV5-1 . CASSLLDMNTEAFF
TRBJ1-6 TRBV4-1 . CASSDSHGTGWSPLHF
TRBJ1-2 TRBV18 once CASSPTGDANYGYTF
TRBJ1-1 TRBV6-4 . CASSDSSGLRTEAFF
TRBJ1-2 TRBV5-6 . CASSPGAGLLIYGYTF
TRBJ2-1 TRBV18 . CASSLITGGAPNEQFF
TRBJ2-2 TRBV9 . CASSVGSAGTGELFF
TRBJ2-3 TRBV19 . CASSMAQGPITDTQYF
TRBJ1-5 TRBV15 . CATSSESRGSLAQHF
TRBJ2-1 TRBV7-3 . CASSWKRGGHNEQFF
TRBJ1-2 TRBV12-3/TRBV12-4 . CASSLRGQGYTF
TRBJ1-2 TRBV11-2 . CASSHGTDNYGYTF
TRBJ1-2 TRBV6-2/TRBV6-3 . CASSLQGIIGNTF
TRBJ1-1 TRBV7-9 . CASSWGQETEAFF
TRBJ2-3 TRBV5-1 . CASSLAVNSADTQYF
TRBJ1-2 TRBV5-1 . CASSLVRAGEGYTF
TRBJ2-3 TRBV6-5 . CASTDLGFGTDTQYF